These 17 T cell receptor beta chains came from one sample sequenced in a study of control samples from healthy donors and cancer patients. Sequencing was performed with immunoSEQ multiplex PCR; in TCRdb, only in-frame clones are kept and a portion is missing. Among about 160,000 clones listed, 85% to 90% were seen once. Material: blood. The receptors were sampled from a young man in good health.

V gene TRBV6-6 combines with J gene TRBJ1-6; tentatively, D is TRBD1 (5 bases). The CDR3 covers 16 residues. CDR1 and CDR2 (germline): MNHNY, SVGAGI (reference sequence). The V end lost 5 bases, the J end lost 7 bases, and 18 bases lay between the germline ends. CDR3 residues: CASSLTGELSNSPLHF. DNA for the CDR3: TGTGCCAGCAGTCTCACGGGGGAGCTATCGAATTCACCCCTCCACTTT.

This chain connects TRBV6-1 to TRBJ2-7; 11 nucleotides match TRBD2. V lost 4 bases and J lost 0; bases outside the gene matches: 5. The CDR3 is 16 residues long. Germline CDR1 reads MNHNS; CDR2 reads SASEGT. The CDR3 sequence is CASSGLLAGVSYEQYF. The CDR3 nucleotides read TGTGCCAGCAGTGGACTACTAGCGGGAGTCTCCTACGAGCAGTACTTC.

This clone was seen a single time. This chain joins TRBV19 and TRBJ2-1; D not resolved. The CDR3 covers 11 residues. Trimming shortened V by 4 bases and J by 7 bases, and 5 bases separated the two germline ends. CDR1 LNHDA and CDR2 SQIVND come from the germline V gene (reference sequence). Here the CDR3 reads CASSRGNEQFF. As DNA, the CDR3 is TGTGCCAGTAGTAGAGGTAATGAGCAGTTCTTC.

The chain carries TRBV12-3 or TRBV12-4 and TRBJ2-3; D not certain. This CDR3 is 11 amino acids long. Trimming removed 4 bases from V and 5 bases from J, with 4 bases in between. The CDR3 sequence: CASSWGDTQYF. In nucleotides, the CDR3 is TGTGCCAGCAGTTGGGGAGATACGCAGTATTTT.

J is TRBJ2-1 and V is TRBV7-9; D possibly corresponds to TRBD2 (5 bases). Trimming cost V 0 bases and J 4 bases, with 7 bases left between them. Germline-derived CDR1 and CDR2 are SEHNR and FQNEAQ (reference sequence). This CDR3 comprises 14 residues. CDR3 bases: TGTGCCAGCAGCTTAGCTAGCGATTACAATGAGCAGTTCTTC. Amino acids: CASSLASDYNEQFF.

The chain recombines TRBV12-3 or TRBV12-4 with TRBJ2-6; D not resolved. V was shortened by 7 bases and J by 2 bases, with 6 bases between the two germline ends. The CDR3 has 13 residues. The CDR3 bases are TGTGCCAGCACCCTTACTGGGGCCAACGTCCTGACTTTC. Its protein is CASTLTGANVLTF.

CDR3 DNA: TGTGCCAGCTCCCCCGACTATCAGGGCTGGGGGACCCAGTACTTC. Protein: CASSPDYQGWGTQYF. V usage is TRBV18 and J usage is TRBJ2-5; D tentatively fits TRBD1 or TRBD2 (5 bases each). The V gene's germline CDR1 is KGHSH and CDR2 LQKENI. The CDR3 is 15 residues long. The V end lost 6 bases, the J end lost 7 bases, and 21 bases lay between the germline ends. Based on the CDR3 plus reference TRBV18 and TRBJ2-5, the full variable domain is NAGVMQNPRHLVRRRGQEARLRCSPMKGHSHVYWYRQLPEEGLKFMVYLQKENIIDESGMPKERFSAEFPKEGPSILRIQQVVRGDSAAYFCASSPDYQGWGTQYFGPGTRLLVL.

The chain has TRBV28 and TRBJ1-6, with 9 bases matching TRBD1. The CDR3 runs to 19 residues. Germline V gives CDR1 MDHEN, CDR2 SYDVKM. J was trimmed by 7 bases and V by 6 bases; bases with no gene match: 19. The DNA for the CDR3 is TGTGCCAGCAGGGCCGTACAGGGGGCTTCGTCGGATTGGAATTCACCCCTCCACTTT. Its translation is CASRAVQGASSDWNSPLHF.

V gene TRBV9 combines with J gene TRBJ1-1; D is uncertain. Trimming left V 3 bases short and J 7 bases short, with 10 bases between. Germline lookup yields CDR1 SGDLS and CDR2 YYNGEE. The CDR3 is made up of 12 amino acids. The CDR3 is CASSELVGEAFF. CDR3 bases: TGTGCCAGCAGCGAATTAGTGGGTGAAGCTTTCTTT. Full variable domain (missing parts from reference TRBV9 and TRBJ1-1): DSGVTQTPKHLITATGQRVTLRCSPRSGDLSVYWYQQSLDQGLQFLIQYYNGEERAKGNILERFSAQQFPDLHSELNLSSLELGDSALYFCASSELVGEAFFGQGTRLTVV.

This chain links TRBV20-1 with TRBJ2-7; D may match TRBD1 or TRBD2 (5 bases each). CDR3 size: 11 residues. Germline CDR1 and CDR2: DFQATT and SNEGSKA (reference sequence). The V end was cut by 6 bases, the J end by 5 bases, with 11 bases between. The CDR3 DNA reads as TGCAGTGCCGGGGCGAAGGACGAGCAGTACTTC. This translates into CSAGAKDEQYF.

Here the CDR3 reads CASSSGTSSYNEQFF. CDR3 in DNA: TGTGCCAGCAGCTCCGGGACGAGCTCCTACAATGAGCAGTTCTTC. This chain connects TRBV7-6 to TRBJ2-1, with D perhaps being TRBD1 or TRBD2 (5 bases each). CDR1 and CDR2 from the germline V gene are SGHVS and FNYEAQ. Between the trimmed V and J ends, which lost 4 bases and 0 bases, there was a span of 10 bases. The CDR3 sequence is 15 residues long.

The chain uses TRBV28 and TRBJ1-2, with a tentative D call TRBD1 (5 bases). CDR3 length: 12 residues. The germline gives CDR1 MDHEN, CDR2 SYDVKM. Between the trimmed V and J ends, which lost 3 bases and 5 bases, there was a span of 7 bases. The CDR3 region has the DNA TGTGCCAGCAGTTTCGAGGGGTATGGCTACACCTTC. Translated, it gives CASSFEGYGYTF.

The rearrangement links TRBV13 to TRBJ2-2; TRBD2 might be the D (5 bases). CDR1 and CDR2 (germline): PRHDT, FYEKMQ (reference sequence). The ends were cut back, 3 bases at V and 4 bases at J, with 18 bases in the middle. The CDR3 length is 17 residues. Here the CDR3 reads CASSLPLEGAATGELFF. The CDR3 DNA follows: TGTGCCAGCAGCTTGCCCCTCGAGGGAGCGGCCACCGGGGAGCTGTTTTTT.

This chain links TRBV11-2 with TRBJ2-6; 8 nucleotides align to TRBD1. Germline lookup yields CDR1 SGHAT and CDR2 FQNNGV. This CDR3 is 15 amino acids long. V lost 8 bases, J lost 2 bases, and 5 bases stayed unmatched. This chain's CDR3 is CASVSGGAGANVLTF. The CDR3, as DNA: TGTGCCAGCGTCTCAGGGGGCGCTGGGGCCAACGTCCTGACTTTC.

This clone was seen a single time. The genes are TRBV19 and TRBJ1-4, with D perhaps matching TRBD1 (5 bases). Germline loops: CDR1 LNHDA, CDR2 SQIVND (reference sequence). V lost 5 bases to trimming and J lost 6 bases, with 16 bases between them. This CDR3 spans 15 amino acids. This CDR3 is CASSLQRDGDEKLFF. In nucleotides, the CDR3 is TGTGCCAGTAGTCTCCAGAGGGACGGGGATGAAAAACTGTTTTTT.

V usage is TRBV5-5 and J usage is TRBJ1-2; D call uncertain. The germline gives CDR1 SGHKS, CDR2 YYEKEE (reference sequence). The CDR3 has 13 residues. V lost 0 bases to trimming and J lost 8 bases, with 11 bases between them. CDR3: CASSLATQGGYTF. In nucleotides, the CDR3 is TGTGCCAGCAGCTTGGCCACCCAAGGAGGCTACACCTTC.

This clone came up once. V is TRBV30 and J is TRBJ1-1; 7 nucleotides match TRBD1. Trimming took 3 bases from V and 1 from J; bases not matched to a gene: 5. The CDR3 is 14 residues long. Germline CDR1 is GTSNPN and CDR2 is SVGIG (reference sequence). The CDR3 reads CAWSPRGGNTEAFF. The DNA of the CDR3 is TGTGCCTGGAGCCCCAGGGGGGGGAACACTGAAGCTTTCTTT.